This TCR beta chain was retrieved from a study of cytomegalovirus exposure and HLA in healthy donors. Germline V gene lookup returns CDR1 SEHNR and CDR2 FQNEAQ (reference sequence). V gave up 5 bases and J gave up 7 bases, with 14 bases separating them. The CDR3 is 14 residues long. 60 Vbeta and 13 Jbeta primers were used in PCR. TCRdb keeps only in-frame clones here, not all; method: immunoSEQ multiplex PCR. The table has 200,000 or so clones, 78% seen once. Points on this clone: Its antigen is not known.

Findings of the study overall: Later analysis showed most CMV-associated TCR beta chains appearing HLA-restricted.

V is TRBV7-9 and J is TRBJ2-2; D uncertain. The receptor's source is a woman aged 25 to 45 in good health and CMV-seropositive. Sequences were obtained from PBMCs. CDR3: CASSLGSSRGELFF. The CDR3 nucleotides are TGTGCCAGCAGCCTAGGTTCCTCCCGCGGGGAGCTGTTTTTT.